This TCR beta chain appears in the sequencing data of a study of Ad26.COV2.S vaccination and SARS-CoV-2 variants. Treatment in this sample: approximately 18 received Ad26.COV2.S at low or high dose, single or two shots; about 5 received placebo; per-sample allocation not given. The investigators took samples on day 63 after the first vaccine or placebo injection. Clones were read by immunoSEQ multiplex PCR, and TCRdb kept only the in-frame ones, dropping some. Here the sample spans 350,000 to 500,000 clones, 75% to 95% being singletons. This CDR3 region has 13 residues. V lost 3 bases and J lost 4; bases outside the gene matches: 2. Germline CDR1 SNHLY, CDR2 FYNNEI.

This material consisted of peripheral blood, taken in a trial of Ad26.COV2.S vaccine versus placebo. This clonotype was sampled from a person aged 18-60 years who received the Ad26.COV2.S COVID-19 vaccine or a placebo. This chain connects TRBV2 to TRBJ2-7; 8 bases are a match to TRBD1. The CDR3 spells CASSETGEYEQYF. The DNA of the CDR3 is TGTGCCAGCAGTGAGACAGGGGAGTACGAGCAGTACTTC. The whole variable domain, filled in from reference TRBV2 and TRBJ2-7, reads EPEVTQTPSHQVTQMGQEVILRCVPISNHLYFYWYRQILGQKVEFLVSFYNNEISEKSEIFDDQFSVERPDGSNFTLKIRSTKLEDSAMYFCASSETGEYEQYFGPGTRLTVT.